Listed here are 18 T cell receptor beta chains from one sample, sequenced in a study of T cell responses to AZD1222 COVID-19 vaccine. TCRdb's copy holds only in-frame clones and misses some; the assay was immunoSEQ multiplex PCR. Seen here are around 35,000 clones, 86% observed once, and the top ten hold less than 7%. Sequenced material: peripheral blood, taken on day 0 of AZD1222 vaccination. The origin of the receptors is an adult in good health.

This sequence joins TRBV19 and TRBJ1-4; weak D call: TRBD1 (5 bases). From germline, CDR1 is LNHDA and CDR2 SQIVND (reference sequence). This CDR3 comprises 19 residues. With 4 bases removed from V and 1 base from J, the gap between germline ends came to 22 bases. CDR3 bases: TGTGCCAGTAGTAAAGACGGGCGCGGGACGGGGCTAACTAATGAAAAACTGTTTTTT. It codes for CASSKDGRGTGLTNEKLFF.

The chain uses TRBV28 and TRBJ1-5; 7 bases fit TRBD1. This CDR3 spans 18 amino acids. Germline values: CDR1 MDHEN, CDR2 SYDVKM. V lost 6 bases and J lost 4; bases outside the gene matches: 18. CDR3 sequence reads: CASSNGGQLGGKNQPQHF. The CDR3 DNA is TGTGCCAGCAGCAACGGGGGACAGCTTGGTGGGAAAAATCAGCCCCAGCATTTT.

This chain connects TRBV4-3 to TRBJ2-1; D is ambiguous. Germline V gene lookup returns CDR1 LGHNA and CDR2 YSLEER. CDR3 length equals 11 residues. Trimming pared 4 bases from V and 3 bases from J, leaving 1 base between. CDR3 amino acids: CASSLYNEQFF. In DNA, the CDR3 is TGCGCCAGCAGCCTCTACAATGAGCAGTTCTTC.

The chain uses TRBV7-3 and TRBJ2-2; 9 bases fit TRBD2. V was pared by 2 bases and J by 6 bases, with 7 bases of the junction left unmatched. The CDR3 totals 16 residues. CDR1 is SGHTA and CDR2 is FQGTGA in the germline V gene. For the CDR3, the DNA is TGTGCCAGCAGCTTACGCGGCGGGGGGGCCCCCGGGGAGCTGTTTTTT. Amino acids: CASSLRGGGAPGELFF.

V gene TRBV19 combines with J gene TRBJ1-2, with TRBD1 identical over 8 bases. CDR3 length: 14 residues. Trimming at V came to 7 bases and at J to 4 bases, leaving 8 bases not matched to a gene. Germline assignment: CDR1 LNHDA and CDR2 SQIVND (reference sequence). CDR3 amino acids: CASIRPGGIYGYTF. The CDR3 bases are TGTGCCAGTATTCGTCCAGGGGGCATCTATGGCTACACCTTC.

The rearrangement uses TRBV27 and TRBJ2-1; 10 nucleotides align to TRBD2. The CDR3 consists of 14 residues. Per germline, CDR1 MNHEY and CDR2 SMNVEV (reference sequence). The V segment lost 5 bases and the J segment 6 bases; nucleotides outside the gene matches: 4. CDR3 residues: CASSLAGDLNEQFF. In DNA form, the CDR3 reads TGTGCCAGCAGTCTAGCGGGGGACCTCAATGAGCAGTTCTTC.

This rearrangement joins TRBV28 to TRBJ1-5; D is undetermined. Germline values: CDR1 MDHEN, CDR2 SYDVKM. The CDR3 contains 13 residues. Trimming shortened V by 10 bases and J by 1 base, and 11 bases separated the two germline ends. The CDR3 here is CAMGRASNQPQHF. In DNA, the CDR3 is TGTGCCATGGGGAGGGCCAGCAATCAGCCCCAGCATTTT.

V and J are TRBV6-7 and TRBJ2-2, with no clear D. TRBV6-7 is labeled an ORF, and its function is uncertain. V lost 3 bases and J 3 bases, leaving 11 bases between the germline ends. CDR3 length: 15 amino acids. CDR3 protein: CASSYRRADTGELFF. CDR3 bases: TGTGCCAGCAGTTATCGTAGGGCGGACACCGGGGAGCTGTTTTTT.

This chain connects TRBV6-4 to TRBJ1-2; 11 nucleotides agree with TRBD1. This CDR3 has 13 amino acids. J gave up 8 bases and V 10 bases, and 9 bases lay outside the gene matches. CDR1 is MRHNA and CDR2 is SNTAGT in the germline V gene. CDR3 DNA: TGTGCCACCCGCGGGACAGGGGGTGAGGGCTACACCTTC. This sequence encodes CATRGTGGEGYTF.

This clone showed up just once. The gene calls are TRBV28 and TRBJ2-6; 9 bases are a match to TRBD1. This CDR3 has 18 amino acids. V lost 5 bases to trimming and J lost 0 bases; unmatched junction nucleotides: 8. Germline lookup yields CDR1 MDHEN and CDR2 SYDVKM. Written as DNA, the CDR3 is TGTGCCAGCAGTGCCGCCGGGACAGGGACCTCTGGGGCCAACGTCCTGACTTTC. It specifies CASSAAGTGTSGANVLTF.

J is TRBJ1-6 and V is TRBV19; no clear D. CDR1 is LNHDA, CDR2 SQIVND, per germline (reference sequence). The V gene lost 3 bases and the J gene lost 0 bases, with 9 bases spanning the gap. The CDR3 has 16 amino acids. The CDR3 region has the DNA TGTGCCAGTAGTATTGTCCGAAGCTCCTATAATTCACCCCTCCACTTT. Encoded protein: CASSIVRSSYNSPLHF.

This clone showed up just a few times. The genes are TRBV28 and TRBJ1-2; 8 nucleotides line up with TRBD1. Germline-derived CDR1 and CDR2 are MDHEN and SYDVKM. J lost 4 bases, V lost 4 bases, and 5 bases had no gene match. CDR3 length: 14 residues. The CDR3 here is CASSSGQGLYGYTF. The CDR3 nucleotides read TGTGCCAGCAGTTCCGGACAGGGCCTCTATGGCTACACCTTC.

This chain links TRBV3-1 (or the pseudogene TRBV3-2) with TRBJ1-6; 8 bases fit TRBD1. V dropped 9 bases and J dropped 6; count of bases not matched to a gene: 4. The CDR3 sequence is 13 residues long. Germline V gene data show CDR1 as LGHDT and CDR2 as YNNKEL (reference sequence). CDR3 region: CASRQGPNSPLHF. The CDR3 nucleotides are TGTGCCAGTCGACAGGGGCCTAATTCACCCCTCCACTTT.

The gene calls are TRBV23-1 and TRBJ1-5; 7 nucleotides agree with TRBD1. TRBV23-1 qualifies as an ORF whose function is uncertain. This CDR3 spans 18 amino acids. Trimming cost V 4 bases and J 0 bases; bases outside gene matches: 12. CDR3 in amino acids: CASSRRDSGIHSNQPQHF. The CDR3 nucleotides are TGCGCCAGCAGTCGGAGGGACAGCGGGATCCATAGCAATCAGCCCCAGCATTTT.

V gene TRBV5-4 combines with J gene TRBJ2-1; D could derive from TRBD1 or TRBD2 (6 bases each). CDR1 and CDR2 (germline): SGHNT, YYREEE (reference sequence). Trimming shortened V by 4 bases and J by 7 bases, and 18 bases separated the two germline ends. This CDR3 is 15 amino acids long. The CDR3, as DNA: TGTGCCAGCAGCCGGGGTGGGGGGCAAGGGAATGAGCAGTTCTTC. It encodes CASSRGGGQGNEQFF.

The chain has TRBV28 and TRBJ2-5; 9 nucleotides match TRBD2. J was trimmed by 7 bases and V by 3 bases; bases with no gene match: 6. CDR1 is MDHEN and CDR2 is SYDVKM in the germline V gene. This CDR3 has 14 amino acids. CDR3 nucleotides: TGTGCCAGCAGTTTCTCTCTGCGGGAGGGGACCCAGTACTTC. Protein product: CASSFSLREGTQYF.

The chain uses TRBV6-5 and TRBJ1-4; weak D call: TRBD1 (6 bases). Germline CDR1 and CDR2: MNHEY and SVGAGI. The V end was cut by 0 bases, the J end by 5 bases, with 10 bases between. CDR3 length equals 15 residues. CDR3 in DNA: TGTGCCAGCAGTTACTCCCGACAGGAGAATGAAAAACTGTTTTTT. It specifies CASSYSRQENEKLFF.

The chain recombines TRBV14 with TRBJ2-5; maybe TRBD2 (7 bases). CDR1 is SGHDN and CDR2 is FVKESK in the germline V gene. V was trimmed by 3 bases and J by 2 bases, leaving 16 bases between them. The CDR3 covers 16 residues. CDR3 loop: CASSHIWAGAQETQYF. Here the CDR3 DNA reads TGTGCCAGCAGCCATATTTGGGCGGGGGCACAAGAGACCCAGTACTTC.